This T cell receptor beta chain came from a study of blood T cell repertoires in COVID-19. Study context: COVID-19 samples, acute and convalescent, were from the United States, Italy and Spain. The cDNA or gDNA used as material had been derived from T cells, B-cell-depleted T cells, or PBMCs.

Original data processing: Estimated nucleated cell counts came from reference gene primer amplification. Some clones are missing from TCRdb's copy, which holds only in-frame ones; the method was immunoSEQ multiplex PCR. The DNA was the basis for D and trimming; V, J and clone size are from that table. The table lists over 130,000 clones, roughly 80% of them singletons. This CDR3 has 15 residues. Germline V gene data show CDR1 as SGHRS and CDR2 as YFSETQ. V lost 0 bases, J lost 13 bases, and 23 bases lay in between. The chain uses TRBV5-1 and TRBJ2-7; maybe TRBD2 (6 bases). The sequence derives from a woman older than 75 with acute or convalescent COVID-19. The sequenced sample was peripheral blood. The CDR3 sequence: CASSLAEGGFAPLYF. The CDR3 DNA reads TGCGCCAGCAGCTTGGCCGAAGGAGGGTTCGCCCCGCTATACTTC.